Below, one T cell receptor (beta chain) is given with its context. Its antigen remains undetermined. One base away there is no much larger clone; base qualities are not given. This sample was taken from a study of blood T cell repertoires in COVID-19 (dated by TCRdb to about 2020). In the study overall: Samples from collaborators originated in the United States, Italy and Spain and spanned both the acute and convalescent phases of COVID-19. The samples were drawn from two sources: the first 160 participants of the ongoing ImmuneRACE study, and 1,000 to 1,500 subjects contributed by 6 global collaborators. A de-identified subject ID, COVID-19 status, age in years and sex were almost always included in the sample metadata. The repertoires were released in a freely available public database meant as a resource for research on the immune response to SARS-CoV-2. Subjects who had been exposed to COVID-19, were actively infected with it, or had recovered from it provided the deeply sampled blood TCRbeta repertoires that made up the dataset. The material from the prospective study consisted of cDNA or gDNA derived from T cells, B-cell-depleted T cells, or PBMCs. Where HLA class I and class II types were available, the types were taken from metadata supplied by the sample provider, not from assay-based typing. Overall results and qualifications from the work: The quantity of clinical and demographic metadata differed by source and by participant and was supplied without curation.

The immunoSEQ Assay, a bias-controlled multiplex PCR, was used to amplify TCRbeta CDR3 regions from genomic DNA. In the paper's pipeline: The number of nucleated cells in each sample was estimated from the amplification of reference gene primers within the assay. Sequence reads were collapsed and filtered to measure the absolute abundance of every unique TCRbeta CDR3 rearrangement. Productive Simpson clonality was computed per sample as the square root of Simpson's diversity index over productive rearrangements. TCRdb holds this immuneACCESS table with in-frame rearrangements only. Some clones are missing; in checked studies, unresolved V genes explain under half, and the rest has no known cause. V, J and clone size reflect that table, while D and trimming were determined from the DNA. The sample includes about 42,000 clones, with around 85% observed a single time. The top ten clones comprise less than 15% of the sample.

Whole blood was collected in K2EDTA tubes by collaborating institutions according to the institutions' own protocols. For TCRbeta analysis, collaborators shipped samples in one of three forms: frozen whole blood, isolated PBMCs, or DNA extracted from either of those sample types. V lost 7 bases and J lost 5 bases; the stretch between them is 11 bases long. For CDR1 and CDR2, the germline V gene lists MDHEN and SYDVKM. The CDR3 contains 13 residues, cysteine and phenylalanine counted. Just CDR3 DNA is preserved here, 39 bases in frame from base 1. Sequenced: peripheral blood. This TCR was sampled from a human donor in a cohort sampled during active COVID-19. The V and J segments used are TRBV28 and TRBJ1-4; the D segment could be TRBD1, given 5 matching bases. The encoded CDR3 is CASNKGWNEKLFF. The base sequence is TGTGCCAGCAATAAGGGGTGGAATGAAAAACTGTTTTTT.